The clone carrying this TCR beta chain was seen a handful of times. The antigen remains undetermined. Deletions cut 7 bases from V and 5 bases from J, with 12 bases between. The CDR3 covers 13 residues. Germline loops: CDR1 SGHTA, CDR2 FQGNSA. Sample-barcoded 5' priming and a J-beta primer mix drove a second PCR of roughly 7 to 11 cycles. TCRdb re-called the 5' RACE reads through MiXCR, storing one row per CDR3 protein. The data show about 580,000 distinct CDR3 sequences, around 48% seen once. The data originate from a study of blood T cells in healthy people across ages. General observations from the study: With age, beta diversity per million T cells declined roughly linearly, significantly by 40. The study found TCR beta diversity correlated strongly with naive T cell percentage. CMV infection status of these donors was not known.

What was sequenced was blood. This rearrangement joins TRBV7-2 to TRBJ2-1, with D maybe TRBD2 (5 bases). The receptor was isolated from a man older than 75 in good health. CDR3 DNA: TGTGCCAGCACCTACGGACTGAACAATGAGCAGTTCTTC. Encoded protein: CASTYGLNNEQFF.